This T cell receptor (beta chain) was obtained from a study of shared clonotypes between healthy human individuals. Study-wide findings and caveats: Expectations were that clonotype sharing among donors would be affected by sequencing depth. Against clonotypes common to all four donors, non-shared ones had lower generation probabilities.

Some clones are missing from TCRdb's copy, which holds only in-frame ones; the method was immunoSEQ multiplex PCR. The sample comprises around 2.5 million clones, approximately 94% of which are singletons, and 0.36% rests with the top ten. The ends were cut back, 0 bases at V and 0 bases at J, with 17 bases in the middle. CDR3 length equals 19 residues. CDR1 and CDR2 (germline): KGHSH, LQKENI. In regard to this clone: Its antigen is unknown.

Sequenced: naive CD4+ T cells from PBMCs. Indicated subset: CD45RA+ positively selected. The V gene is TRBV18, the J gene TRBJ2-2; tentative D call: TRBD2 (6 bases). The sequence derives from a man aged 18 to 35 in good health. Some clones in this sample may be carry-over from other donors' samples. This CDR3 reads CASSPPPRRGSTNTGELFF. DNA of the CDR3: TGTGCCAGCTCACCACCGCCCCGGAGGGGTAGTACGAACACCGGGGAGCTGTTTTTT.